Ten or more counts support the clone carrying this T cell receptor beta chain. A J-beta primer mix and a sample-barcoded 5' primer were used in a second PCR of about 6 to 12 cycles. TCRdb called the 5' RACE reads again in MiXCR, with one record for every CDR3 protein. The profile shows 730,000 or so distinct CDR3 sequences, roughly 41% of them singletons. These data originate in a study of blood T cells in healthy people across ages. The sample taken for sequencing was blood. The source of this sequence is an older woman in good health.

CDR3 DNA: TGTGCCAGCAGTTTAGCATCAGTTCATGAGCAGTTCTTC. This encodes CASSLASVHEQFF. The rearrangement joins TRBV12-3 or TRBV12-4 to TRBJ2-1; D gene uncertain. Trimming stripped 0 bases from V and 8 bases from J, with 8 bases between. The CDR3 totals 13 residues.